This TCR beta chain comes out of a study of long-term antiretroviral therapy in people with HIV. V shed 2 bases and J shed 7 bases, with 11 bases lying between them. The CDR3 runs to 14 residues. Germline loops: CDR1 MNHEY, CDR2 SMNVEV (reference sequence). The study's findings and limits: Whereas controls had wider CDR3 length ranges, HIV repertoires had narrower ones. Samples were collected from the mid-2000s to the late 2010s under possibly less effective ART regimens.

A word on this clone: As yet, its antigen is unknown.

Version v3.0 of the immunoSEQ assay ran at survey level. Repertoires were generated with immunoSEQ multiplex PCR, while TCRdb's copy carries only in-frame clones and drops some. Of roughly 27,000 clones listed, around 85% are singletons. The input for sequencing was unsorted PBMCs, taken 2.3 years after starting antiretroviral therapy. This sequence originates from a man between 35 and 55 years old with HIV. This chain joins TRBV27 and TRBJ2-2; possibly TRBD1 for D (5 bases). As DNA, the CDR3 is TGTGCCAGCAGTTTAGGCCTAGGGGTCGGGGAGCTGTTTTTT. It translates to CASSLGLGVGELFF.